The rows below give T cell receptor beta chains drawn from one sample of a study of T cells in Graves' hyperthyroidism and ophthalmopathy. TCRdb fed the multiplex PCR reads into MiXCR, producing one record per CDR3 protein. The table shows hundreds of thousands of distinct CDR3 sequences, with approximately 20% occurring only once. The sample comprised blood. These receptors were collected from a man under 40 with Graves' ophthalmopathy. Both conserved end residues are part of each CDR3. A D gene is named only where the DNA matches it firmly. Only part of the rows carry a size: once, few, many, or a class if the clone is expanded.

TRBJ2-2 | NA | TRBV12-3/TRBV12-4 | TRBD2 | TGTGCCAGCAGTTTAGCGCTCGGGACTAGCGGGAAAGGAGGAAGGACCGGGGAGCTGTTTTTT | CASSLALGTSGKGGRTGELFF
TRBJ1-1 | few | TRBV4-1 | NA | TGCGCCAGCAGCCAAGGGGAAGGGGACACTGAAGCTTTCTTT | CASSQGEGDTEAFF
TRBJ2-1 | NA | TRBV29-1 | TRBD2 | TGCAGCGTCACAGTACCCGCGGGACTAGCGGGACCAGCTGAGCAGTTCTTC | CSVTVPAGLAGPAEQFF
TRBJ2-1 | NA | TRBV9 | NA | TGTGCCAGCAGCGTAGCTTGGCTGAACAATGAGCAGTTCTTC | CASSVAWLNNEQFF
TRBJ2-2 | few | TRBV12-5 | NA | TGTGCTAGTGGTCCAGGAGATCCCGGGGAGCTGTTTTTT | CASGPGDPGELFF
TRBJ2-3 | NA | TRBV4-2 | TRBD2 | TGTGCCAGCAGCCAAGATGGGCGACTAGCGGGAATCTCAGATACGCAGTATTTT | CASSQDGRLAGISDTQYF
TRBJ2-1 | few | TRBV10-2 | NA | TGCGCCAGCAGTCACAGGGTAGACGAGCAGTTCTTC | CASSHRVDEQFF
TRBJ1-2 | NA | TRBV12-5 | TRBD1 | TGTGCTAGTGCCCCACAGACAGGGGCTTATGGCTACACCTTC | CASAPQTGAYGYTF
TRBJ2-1 | NA | TRBV6-1 | NA | TGTGCCAGCACCCTAGGCGCCCTGGTCTACAATGAGCAGTTCTTC | CASTLGALVYNEQFF
TRBJ2-3 | NA | TRBV5-1 | NA | TGCGCCAGCAGCTTGCGACGGGAGTGGGGTAATACGCAGTATTTT | CASSLRREWGNTQYF
TRBJ2-1 | few | TRBV3-1 | TRBD2 | TGTGCCAGCAGCCAATTTCCTGGACTAGCTTCCTCCTACAATGAGCAGTTCTTC | CASSQFPGLASSYNEQFF